The 16 T cell receptor beta chains below were found in one sample sequenced in a study of vaccination and CD4 T cells after COVID-19. TCRdb analysed the PCR reads with MiXCR anew, one entry per CDR3 protein. The sample lists under 20,000 distinct CDR3 sequences; under 80% were seen once. The sample here was CD4+ T cells from blood, taken before SARS-CoV-2 vaccination. These TCRs come from a human donor who had recovered from COVID-19.

This clonotype has more than one count but fewer than ten. This chain connects TRBV4-1 to TRBJ1-2, with TRBD1 as a possible D gene (5 bases). V lost 2 bases, J lost 3 bases, and 13 bases lay in between. Germline CDR1 reads MGHRA; CDR2 reads YSYEKL. The CDR3 extends over 15 amino acids. The CDR3 DNA reads TGCGCCAGCAGCCAACCTACGGGACGGTACTATGGCTACACCTTC. Protein product: CASSQPTGRYYGYTF.

V and J are TRBV6-5 and TRBJ2-1, with 10 bases identical to TRBD2. The V and J ends lost 2 bases and 9 bases, in that order; junction bases with no gene match: 7. This CDR3 has 15 residues. Germline V lookup: CDR1 MNHEY, CDR2 SVGAGI. CDR3 protein: CASSYTAGGPREQFF. CDR3 in DNA: TGTGCCAGCAGTTACACAGCGGGAGGGCCGCGTGAGCAGTTCTTC.

This clonotype turned up a few times. In DNA, the CDR3 is TGCGCCAGCAGTGAGCTAGCGGGAGAAGAATACGAGCAGTACTTC. Translating gives CASSELAGEEYEQYF. The chain links TRBV10-1 to TRBJ2-7, with 10 bases identical to TRBD2. Germline CDR1 is WNHNN and CDR2 is SYGVQD (reference sequence). This CDR3 is built from 15 residues. The J segment lost 4 bases and the V segment lost 2 bases, leaving 5 bases of the junction unmatched.

J is TRBJ1-2 and V is TRBV6-1, with a tentative D call TRBD1 (5 bases). Germline loops: CDR1 MNHNS, CDR2 SASEGT. V was trimmed by 6 bases and J by 5 bases, leaving 16 bases between them. This CDR3 contains 14 residues. CDR3 nucleotide sequence: TGTGCCAGCAGCCCGGGACGGAGCCATTATGGCTACACCTTC. Protein: CASSPGRSHYGYTF.

This chain links TRBV10-3 with TRBJ2-5, with D possibly called TRBD1 or TRBD2 (6 bases each). Germline V gives CDR1 ENHRY, CDR2 SYGVKD. The CDR3 has 15 amino acids. V lost 6 bases and J 5 bases, leaving 19 bases between the germline ends. The CDR3, as DNA: TGTGCCATCAGGAGGGACATAAGCGGGCCGGAGACCCAGTACTTC. Translation: CAIRRDISGPETQYF.

This clonotype was counted only a few times. The rearrangement links TRBV20-1 to TRBJ2-2, with TRBD2 matching over 8 bases. There are 16 residues in the CDR3. Losses at the gene ends were 0 bases for V and 3 bases for J; bases not matched to a gene: 6. The germline CDR1 and CDR2 sequences are DFQATT and SNEGSKA (reference sequence). The CDR3 bases are TGCAGTGCTAGAGACCCCACGGGAGGGGACACCGGGGAGCTGTTTTTT. Residues: CSARDPTGGDTGELFF.

V is TRBV2 and J is TRBJ2-3, with D possibly TRBD1 on 5 matching bases. V was trimmed by 1 base and J by 4 bases, leaving 15 bases between them. The CDR3 spans 16 residues. CDR1 and CDR2 from the germline V gene are SNHLY and FYNNEI. CDR3 in amino acids: CASSEGTLAFPDTQYF. CDR3 nucleotide sequence: TGTGCCAGCAGTGAAGGGACATTAGCTTTCCCAGATACGCAGTATTTT.

This sequence joins TRBV6-1 and TRBJ2-5; 10 bases map to TRBD1. Germline trimming cut 6 bases from V and 5 bases from J; bases unmatched to any gene: 9. The length of the CDR3 is 15 residues. Germline values: CDR1 MNHNS, CDR2 SASEGT. The CDR3 nucleotides are TGTGCCAGCAGCCGACGAGACAGGGGGCTCGAGACCCAGTACTTC. This gives the protein CASSRRDRGLETQYF.

The chain recombines TRBV30 with TRBJ1-1; the match to TRBD1 covers 9 bases. The V segment lost 1 base and the J segment 5 bases; nucleotides outside the gene matches: 8. This CDR3 has 15 residues. CDR1 is GTSNPN, CDR2 SVGIG, per germline (reference sequence). The CDR3 reads CAWSDTRTGATEAFF. The CDR3 DNA reads as TGTGCCTGGAGTGACACAAGGACAGGGGCTACTGAAGCTTTCTTT.

This clonotype has a handful of counts. The genes are TRBV19 and TRBJ2-3, with 9 bases identical to TRBD2. J gave up 5 bases and V 7 bases, and 4 bases lay outside the gene matches. Per germline, CDR1 LNHDA and CDR2 SQIVND (reference sequence). This CDR3 region has 13 residues. DNA for the CDR3: TGTGCCAGTATAGCGGGAGAGGTAGATACGCAGTATTTT. Protein: CASIAGEVDTQYF.

The chain recombines TRBV7-7 with TRBJ2-3, with TRBD2 matching 7 bases. The CDR3 contains 17 residues. V shed 5 bases and J 1 base; nucleotides not matched to a gene: 12. CDR1 SSHAT and CDR2 FNYEAQ come from the germline V gene (reference sequence). CDR3 loop: CASSPRGAAGGTDTQYF. For the CDR3, the DNA is TGTGCCAGCAGCCCCCGAGGGGCGGCGGGAGGCACAGATACGCAGTATTTT.

This clonotype was seen a handful of times. This chain joins TRBV28 and TRBJ2-4; 9 nucleotides align to TRBD1. Germline V lookup: CDR1 MDHEN, CDR2 SYDVKM. Germline trimming cut 3 bases from V and 2 bases from J; bases unmatched to any gene: 5. The CDR3 sequence is 16 residues long. CDR3 sequence (DNA): TGTGCCAGCAGTTTGGTGGGACAGGGACCCAAAAACATTCAGTACTTC. Translated: CASSLVGQGPKNIQYF. Combining the CDR3 with reference TRBV28 and TRBJ2-4 gives the whole variable domain DVKVTQSSRYLVKRTGEKVFLECVQDMDHENMFWYRQDPGLGLRLIYFSYDVKMKEKGDIPEGYSVSREKKERFSLILESASTNQTSMYLCASSLVGQGPKNIQYFGAGTRLSVL.

V is TRBV6-4 and J is TRBJ2-3, with 9 bases matching TRBD2. The V segment lost 3 bases and the J segment 1 base; nucleotides outside the gene matches: 2. The CDR3 contains 15 residues. Germline V lookup: CDR1 MRHNA, CDR2 SNTAGT. The chain's CDR3 is CASSDSSGGTDTQYF. For the CDR3, the DNA is TGTGCCAGCAGTGATTCTAGCGGGGGCACAGATACGCAGTATTTT.

This rearrangement joins TRBV7-3 to TRBJ2-2, with a weak D call TRBD2 (7 bases). Trimming took off 5 bases at V and 4 bases at J, with 14 bases between the two ends. There are 15 residues in the CDR3. The germline V gene encodes CDR1 SGHTA and CDR2 FQGTGA. The CDR3 coding sequence is TGTGCCAGCAGCAGGGGGGGAGCGGGCACCGGGGAGCTGTTTTTT. Its translation: CASSRGGAGTGELFF.

DNA for the CDR3: TGTGCCAGCAGCTTAATGTCCGGGACTAGAGGTAGCACAGATACGCAGTATTTT. Encoded protein: CASSLMSGTRGSTDTQYF. V is TRBV7-3 and J is TRBJ2-3; TRBD2 matches at 8 bases. Germline V lookup: CDR1 SGHTA, CDR2 FQGTGA. J gave up 0 bases and V 1 base, and 9 bases lay outside the gene matches. The length of the CDR3 is 18 residues. The entire variable domain, with the rest obtained from reference TRBV7-3 and TRBJ2-3, is as follows: GAGVSQTPSNKVTEKGKYVELRCDPISGHTALYWYRQSLGQGPEFLIYFQGTGAADDSGLPNDRFFAVRPEGSVSTLKIQRTERGDSAVYLCASSLMSGTRGSTDTQYFGPGTRLTVL.

This clonotype has more than one count but fewer than ten. This chain links TRBV27 with TRBJ2-7; 13 positions agree with TRBD2. Germline CDR1 is MNHEY and CDR2 is SMNVEV (reference sequence). V shed 4 bases and J 2 bases; nucleotides not matched to a gene: 5. CDR3 length: 16 amino acids. In DNA, the CDR3 is TGTGCCAGCAGTTCCATTGGGACTAGCGGGACCTACGAGCAGTACTTC. It codes for CASSSIGTSGTYEQYF.